Listed here are 3 T cell receptor beta chains from one sample, sequenced in a study of CD4 T cells in relation to SARS-CoV-2 and coronaviruses. For these receptors, no antigen is known. Clones were sequenced by immunoSEQ multiplex PCR, and TCRdb holds only the in-frame ones, with some missing. Of under 45,000 clones listed, approximately 82% are singletons. The sequencing input was naive CD4+ T cells from PBMCs, cultured in vitro. Subset described: naive CD4+ T cells isolated by negative enrichment. The receptors shown here come from an adult with COVID-19.

This clone has a handful of counts. The CDR3 sequence is CASSQLASGSYNEQFF. CDR3 DNA sequence: TGCGCCAGCAGCCAGCTGGCTAGCGGGAGTTACAATGAGCAGTTCTTC. This chain connects TRBV4-1 to TRBJ2-1; 10 bases are shared with TRBD2. With V trimmed by 3 bases and J by 4 bases, 6 bases remained unmatched. Germline lookup yields CDR1 MGHRA and CDR2 YSYEKL. This CDR3 spans 16 amino acids.

This clone was seen once. The DNA of the CDR3 is TGTGCCAGCAGCACGGGAGGGCGAGACCTCGACTCACCCCTCCACTTT. Encoded protein: CASSTGGRDLDSPLHF. This rearrangement joins TRBV5-4 to TRBJ1-6; D gene uncertain. Germline V CDR1 and CDR2: SGHNT, YYREEE (reference sequence). V dropped 4 bases and J dropped 10 bases, with 21 bases sitting between them. CDR3 size: 16 residues.

The gene calls are TRBV18 and TRBJ2-3; D is ambiguous. V lost 5 bases and J lost 2, with 8 bases in between. Germline CDR1 and CDR2: KGHSH and LQKENI. This CDR3 comprises 13 residues. The CDR3 nucleotides read TGTGCCAGCTCATCCGTAAACACAGATACGCAGTATTTT. Translation: CASSSVNTDTQYF.